These T cell receptor beta chains were read from a single sample in a study of cytomegalovirus exposure and HLA in healthy donors. The repertoire was sequenced with immunoSEQ multiplex PCR; TCRdb's copy has only in-frame clones and lacks some. The sample has fewer than 200,000 clones, about 86% seen once. Sample: PBMCs. The origin of the receptors is a woman younger than 35 in good health and CMV-seropositive. Each CDR3 is given with its conserved first and last residue. D genes are given only for firm matches. A clone size is listed for some rows: how often the clone was seen (once, few, many), or a class if it is expanded.

abundance	v_gene	d_gene	j_gene	CDR3aa	CDR3nt
.	TRBV7-2	TRBD1	TRBJ2-1	CASSRGRGYNEQFF	TGTGCCAGCAGCCGAGGCAGGGGGTACAATGAGCAGTTCTTC
once	TRBV7-9	.	TRBJ2-1	CASSARDYGGYEQFF	TGTGCCAGCAGCGCCCGGGACTACGGGGGCTATGAGCAGTTCTTC
once	TRBV5-1	TRBD1	TRBJ2-3	CASSLEGQDTDTQYF	TGCGCCAGCAGCTTGGAGGGACAGGACACAGATACGCAGTATTTT
.	TRBV6-5	.	TRBJ2-7	CASRPDRTQSYEQYF	TGTGCCAGCAGACCCGACAGGACGCAGTCCTACGAGCAGTACTTC
few	TRBV19	.	TRBJ1-2	CASSILGRDTYGYTF	TGTGCCAGTAGTATATTGGGCAGGGATACCTATGGCTACACCTTC
.	TRBV18	TRBD1	TRBJ1-4	CASSPSWDSNEKLFF	TGTGCCAGCTCACCTTCCTGGGACAGCAATGAAAAACTGTTTTTT
.	TRBV12-5	.	TRBJ2-1	CASGTHNEQFF	TGTGCTAGTGGTACACACAATGAGCAGTTCTTC
.	TRBV5-1	.	TRBJ1-1	CASSRDFYTEAFF	TGCGCCAGCAGCCGGGACTTTTACACTGAAGCTTTCTTT
.	TRBV11-1	TRBD2	TRBJ2-5	CASSLVFSWASGGQETQYF	TGTGCCAGCAGCTTAGTATTTTCGTGGGCTAGCGGGGGACAAGAGACCCAGTACTTC
.	TRBV18	TRBD1	TRBJ2-1	CASSPRQGENEQFF	TGTGCCAGCTCACCTCGGCAGGGGGAAAATGAGCAGTTCTTC
.	TRBV6-6	.	TRBJ2-5	CASQRGQETQYF	TGTGCCAGCCAGCGTGGGCAAGAGACCCAGTACTTC
few	TRBV21-1	.	TRBJ1-1	CASRRKVAADEAFF	TGTGCCAGCAGACGAAAGGTGGCAGCGGATGAAGCTTTCTTT
.	TRBV9	.	TRBJ1-3	CASSVDRASSGNTIYF	TGTGCCAGCAGCGTAGACAGGGCTTCCTCTGGAAACACCATATATTTT
few	TRBV2	.	TRBJ1-2	CASTDGTNYGYTF	TGTGCCAGCACCGACGGGACTAACTATGGCTACACCTTC
.	TRBV6-1	.	TRBJ1-1	CASSESGEHTEAFF	TGTGCCAGCAGTGAAAGCGGGGAACACACTGAAGCTTTCTTT
.	TRBV25-1	TRBD1	TRBJ1-5	CASSKDRGGDSNQPQHF	TGTGCCAGCAGCAAGGACAGGGGGGGGGATAGCAATCAGCCCCAGCATTTT
.	TRBV21-1	.	TRBJ1-2	CASSKVDRVFQSNYGYTF	TGTGCCAGCAGCAAAGTGGACAGGGTTTTCCAAAGTAACTATGGCTACACCTTC
.	TRBV15	.	TRBJ2-5	CATSRDRGVQETQYF	TGTGCCACCAGCAGAGATCGGGGTGTCCAAGAGACCCAGTACTTC
.	TRBV7-8	.	TRBJ1-1	CASSLSSGDTEAFF	TGTGCCAGCAGCTTATCTTCAGGGGACACTGAAGCTTTCTTT
once	TRBV4-3	.	TRBJ1-1	CASSLGRGNTEAFF	TGCGCCAGCAGCCTAGGGAGGGGGAACACTGAAGCTTTCTTT